This TCR beta chain was captured in a study of vaccination effects on CD4 cells after COVID-19 (dated 2022 in TCRdb). Study-level background: Each participant received two doses of an mRNA SARS-CoV-2 vaccine, either BNT162b2 or mRNA-1273. SARS-CoV-2 spike-specific CD4+ TCR repertoires were compared before and after mRNA vaccination in COVID-19 convalescent patients and in infection-naive vaccine recipients. Altogether, roughly 10 COVID-19 convalescent patients and 4 SARS-CoV-2-naive healthy vaccine recipients made up the full study. Cultures from other donors in the study were sequenced with the Oncomine TCR Beta short-read assay on an Illumina iSeq 100. The paper's findings and limits, for the study overall: Among healthy vaccine recipients, nearly all vaccine-induced clones were SARS-CoV-2 mono-reactive, and only 1 of 255 was cross-reactive with common cold coronaviruses. At late post-vaccination timepoints, both infection-induced and vaccine-induced clones showed marked clonal contraction, consistent with waning T cell responses. The study was limited by a small number of convalescent patients and lacked early post-infection timepoints.

In the ViraFEST assay, PBMC were stimulated with viral peptide pools, and TCR sequencing was then used to find antigen-specific CD4+ T cell clonotypes based on their expansion. After less than 13 days of culture, CD4+ T cells were isolated with the EasySep CD4+ T cell isolation kit. Negative nucleocapsid antibody results before and after vaccination confirmed that the healthy vaccine recipients had no prior SARS-CoV-2 infection. Each well held two million PBMC cultured in IMDM containing approximately 5.2% human AB serum, 10 IU/ml IL-2 and gentamicin, along with around 11 ug/ml peptides. On days 3 and 7, half of the culture medium was replaced with fresh IL-2-containing medium. Each peptide stimulation condition was cultured in triplicate wells unless otherwise noted. Using Ficoll-Paque Plus gradient centrifugation, PBMC were separated from whole blood and then either used fresh or cryopreserved at -140C. Overlapping peptide pools spanned the spike proteins of SARS-CoV-2 and the common cold coronaviruses HCoV-NL63, HCoV-OC43 and HCoV-229E. Genomic DNA was extracted from cultured CD4+ T cells with the QIAamp micro DNA kit.

Preparation of the library involved the immunoSEQ multiplex PCR assay. DNA from the cultured, isolated CD4+ T cells was subjected to TCR beta CDR3 sequencing. On the study's bioinformatics: The analysis removed non-productive TCR sequences, trimmed reads to the CDR3 region, and retained only CDR3s that were 7 or more amino acids long. The MANAFEST web app was used to identify antigen-specific clonotypes by comparing expansion in peptide wells with expansion in reference cultures. To be called positive, a clone needed expansion at FDR<0.05 compared with the reference and with all other wells, an odds ratio greater than 5, and a frequency greater than 0.1% in two replicate wells. Cross-reactive clonotypes were defined as significantly expanded in SARS-CoV-2 spike wells and in at least one common cold coronavirus spike condition. CDR3 similarity was assessed by Levenshtein distance with the stringdist R package, and unrooted trees were built with ape in R 3.6.1. TCRdb retrieved this table from immuneACCESS and kept in-frame rearrangements only. Not all clones are present; in checked studies, unresolved V genes account for under half, and no reason is known for the remainder. V, J and clone size were drawn from that table, and D and trimming were deduced from the DNA. This sample has 50,000 to 75,000 clones in its table, and around 81% of those were observed once. Less than 3% of the sample goes to the ten largest clones.

Comment on this clone: This receptor's antigen is unknown. The record has no base qualities; no much larger clone is one base away.

The CDR3 contains 12 residues, cysteine and phenylalanine counted. This entry keeps only the CDR3 DNA: 36 bases, framed from base 1. Via the germline V gene, CDR1 is SGHAT and CDR2 FQNNGV. Unmatched junction bases come to 0, with V trimmed by 6 bases and J by 4 bases. This receptor chain uses TRBV11-2 and TRBJ1-2, and 9 bases in between align with TRBD1. This sequence originates from a human donor who received a COVID-19 vaccine. The sequencing used CD4+ T cells from PBMCs cultured with HCoV-229E spike peptides, collected before COVID-19 vaccination. The intended sense of this specimen's cell subset or site label: HCoV-229E spike overlapping peptide pool stimulation. In nucleotides, the sequence is TGTGCCAGCAGGACAGGGGGCTATGGCTACACCTTC. Its amino acids are CASRTGGYGYTF.